This T cell receptor beta chain was observed in a study of follicular helper T cells after annual influenza vaccination (dated by TCRdb to between 2016 and 2019). Study-wide context: Blood was collected on days 0, 7 and 28 after each seasonal influenza vaccination. To study recall of cTfh clones, some subjects were followed across successive annual vaccinations spanning the 2013-2014, 2014-2015 and 2015-2016 seasons. One week after vaccination, a second recruited cohort of more than nine subjects (Table S1) displayed a similar ICOS+CD38+ cTfh response. Multi-year samples were obtained from about 6 subjects, with two vaccination seasons covered for a few subjects and three seasons covered for two subjects. The 2013-2014 samples were cryopreserved, while the 2015 samples were processed right after collection. What the study reported, not specific to this receptor: ICOS+CD38+ cTfh clonality correlated with the frequency of that population, and its change correlated with the change in circulating plasmablast frequency. Successive annual vaccinations recalled a recurrent oligoclonal ICOS+CD38+ cTfh response that contained tetramer and AIM influenza-specific clonotypes. Day 7 ICOS+CD38+ clones were most often found later in ICOS-CD38- cTfh, suggesting that subset may serve as a memory reservoir. Because only roughly 10-20% of the analyzed cells gave productive TCRB sequences, there was no way to sample rare clonotypes. In evaluating whether influenza clones were enriched, the possibility that the far larger non-cTfh compartments were undersampled could not be ruled out.

V loses 7 bases of germline sequence and J loses 0 bases, and the interval between the two ends is 12 bases. The CDR3 runs 15 amino acids, cysteine and phenylalanine included. Just CDR3 DNA is preserved here, 45 bases in frame from base 1. Via the germline V gene, CDR1 is MNHEY and CDR2 SVGAGI. On this clone: The clone's antigen remains unknown. Qualities for individual bases were not recorded, and no much larger clone is one base off.

The time point label here, explained by the study, means: 2014-2015 season, 7 days after vaccination. Adults received seasonal inactivated influenza vaccine (Fluvarix), and TCRB sequencing tracked sorted blood CD4 subsets before and after vaccination. Subjects were considered eligible if community-dwelling and if influenza vaccine had not been received in the prior 6 months. Reasons for exclusion included contraindications to influenza vaccine, substance abuse, HIV/AIDS, active malignancy, immunomodulatory medication, and active illness such as respiratory infection. Between 40 and 100 mL of blood was sampled per time point. Either Ficoll-Paque PLUS or SepMate separation was used to isolate PBMC. CXCR5- memory CD4 T cells were sorted as a comparison non-Tfh subset. Cell subsets were sorted from PBMC on a BD FACS Aria before DNA extraction. The library was made by the immunoSEQ multiplex PCR assay. Adaptive Biotechnologies carried out TCRB amplification, library preparation, sequencing and preliminary bioinformatics at Survey level resolution. The study's own analysis went as follows. In R, clonality was calculated as 1 minus the normalized Shannon entropy, and the Gini index was computed using the R package ineq. To get the overlap score, the summed counts of shared sequences were divided by the total counts of all sequences in both of the compared samples. Significance of shared clonotypes was assessed by Fisher's exact test, with a theoretical repertoire of 10^7 TCRB sequences assumed. TCRdb obtained this table from immuneACCESS and retained in-frame rearrangements with V and J assigned. These tables miss some clones; where compared with another copy, unresolved V genes account for less than half of the shortfall, and the remainder is unexplained. D and trimming come from the DNA, and the V and J calls and clone size come from that table. Recorded for this sample are some 10,000 clones; 83% of them occurred a single time. The biggest ten clones account for roughly 0.35% of the sample.

This clonotype originated in an adult who received the influenza vaccine. The source material was CXCR5- memory CD4+ T cells sorted from blood, sampled 7 days after influenza vaccination. The cell subset or site label here, explained by the study, means: CXCR5- memory CD4 T cells. The rearrangement joined TRBV6-5 to TRBJ2-2; the D gene is perhaps TRBD2, from 6 matching bases. Here is the DNA: TGTGCCAGCAAGGGAGGACTCGCGAACACCGGGGAGCTGTTTTTT. Translated, it gives CASKGGLANTGELFF.